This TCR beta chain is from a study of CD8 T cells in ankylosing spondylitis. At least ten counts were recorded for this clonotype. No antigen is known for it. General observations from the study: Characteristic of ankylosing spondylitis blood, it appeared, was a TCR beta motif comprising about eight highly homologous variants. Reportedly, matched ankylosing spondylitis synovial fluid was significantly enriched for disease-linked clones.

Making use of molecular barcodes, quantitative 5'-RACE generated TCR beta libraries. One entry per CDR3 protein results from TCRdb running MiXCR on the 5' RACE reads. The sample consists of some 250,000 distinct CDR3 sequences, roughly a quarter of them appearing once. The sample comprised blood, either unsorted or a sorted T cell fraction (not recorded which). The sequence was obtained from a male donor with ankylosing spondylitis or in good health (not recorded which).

In DNA form, the CDR3 reads TGCAGTGTTGGTGGGCTTATCACAGATACGCAGTATTTT. This sequence encodes CSVGGLITDTQYF. The chain has TRBV20-1 and TRBJ2-3, with D hard to call. The V gene's germline CDR1 is DFQATT and CDR2 SNEGSKA (reference sequence). The CDR3 is 13 residues long. V was clipped by 7 bases and J by 2 bases, with 13 bases between them.